The clone carrying this TCR beta chain came up a few times. Each CDR3 protein is one row after TCRdb ran MiXCR on the 5' RACE reads. Among about 47,000 distinct CDR3 sequences listed, 28% were seen once. The V segment lost 0 bases and the J segment 7 bases; nucleotides outside the gene matches: 13. This CDR3 spans 17 amino acids. CDR1 is SEHNR and CDR2 is FQNEAQ in the germline V gene (reference sequence). Sequenced sample: naive CD4+ T cells sorted from blood. As for subset: naive CD4+ T cells, CD4+CD45RA+CD25-. The receptor was isolated from a female donor with breast cancer. This chain connects TRBV7-9 to TRBJ2-5, with TRBD1 matching over 8 bases. CDR3 in DNA: TGTGCCAGCAGCTTAGCGGCTTCAGGACAGGGAATGGGGACCCAGTACTTC. Protein product: CASSLAASGQGMGTQYF.